This TCR beta chain came from a study of early T cells in non-severe SARS-CoV-2 infection. Tagging with unique molecular identifiers was applied to individual cDNA molecules. TCRdb reprocessed the 5' RACE reads with MiXCR, giving one entry per CDR3 protein. The table has tens of thousands of distinct CDR3 sequences, roughly 14% seen once; the top ten hold more than 3.5%. This CDR3 has 14 amino acids. With V trimmed by 4 bases and J by 3 bases, 7 bases remained unmatched. Germline assignment: CDR1 SGDLS and CDR2 YYNGEE. The V and J genes are TRBV9 and TRBJ2-7; 7 bases match TRBD2. Sequencing was carried out using whole blood. The sequence came from an adult who was a healthcare worker with PCR-confirmed SARS-CoV-2 infection or an uninfected control (not recorded which). CDR3 in DNA: TGTGCCAGCAGCCCGCGACTAGCCCACTACGAGCAGTACTTC. It encodes CASSPRLAHYEQYF.